Included here is one T cell receptor (beta chain) sequence, with context. The antigen remains undetermined. The source of the sample is a study of cytomegalovirus exposure and HLA in healthy donors. Study-wide findings and caveats: A classifier reportedly called cytomegalovirus status with high sensitivity and specificity. Specific recognition of CMV antigens was confirmed in vitro for a few chains (all CMV-associated).

Germline V CDR1 and CDR2: SGHVS, FQNEAQ. V shed 3 bases and J 3 bases; nucleotides not matched to a gene: 3. The CDR3 loop spans 16 amino acids. Generated by immunoSEQ multiplex PCR, the TCRdb table keeps only in-frame clones and is missing some. This table holds roughly 150,000 clones, 85% to 90% found once. The sample comprised PBMCs. V and J are TRBV7-8 and TRBJ2-5, with 14 bases lining up with TRBD2. This clonotype was sampled from a man aged 18 to 30 in good health and CMV-seropositive. This CDR3 is CASSLGLAGVEETQYF. CDR3 sequence (DNA): TGTGCCAGCAGCTTGGGACTAGCGGGAGTAGAAGAGACCCAGTACTTC. The full variable domain, in which reference TRBV7-8 and TRBJ2-5 provide the parts outside the CDR3, is GAGVSQSPRYKVAKRGQDVALRCDPISGHVSLFWYQQALGQGPEFLTYFQNEAQLDKSGLPSDRFFAERPEGSVSTLKIQRTQQEDSAVYLCASSLGLAGVEETQYFGPGTRLLVL.